What follows is one T cell receptor beta chain and its context. Its antigen remains unidentified. The data derive from a study of OX40 agonist ivuxolimab in advanced cancers. This CDR3 is 13 amino acids long. Trimming removed 0 bases from V and 8 bases from J, with 11 bases in between. CDR1 is SGDLS and CDR2 is YYNGEE in the germline V gene. The method was immunoSEQ multiplex PCR; TCRdb's version includes in-frame clones alone and lacks a portion of them. The sample holds about 79,000 clones; less than 95% are singletons and the top ten take around 9.6%. Study-level findings and limits: The specificity for antigen of the expanded peripheral T cells was not determined. Among the least clonally expanded were partial responders at 0.1-3.0 mg/kg.

This chain connects TRBV9 to TRBJ1-2; TRBD1 is a possible D gene (5 bases). The sample here was CD4+ or CD8+ T cells sorted from blood, taken in a trial of the OX40 agonist ivuxolimab. This TCR was sampled from an adult with an advanced solid tumor such as melanoma, head and neck, liver or kidney cancer. CDR3 coding DNA: TGTGCCAGCAGCGTAGGAGGGGTAGAGGGCTACACCTTC. Translated, it gives CASSVGGVEGYTF.